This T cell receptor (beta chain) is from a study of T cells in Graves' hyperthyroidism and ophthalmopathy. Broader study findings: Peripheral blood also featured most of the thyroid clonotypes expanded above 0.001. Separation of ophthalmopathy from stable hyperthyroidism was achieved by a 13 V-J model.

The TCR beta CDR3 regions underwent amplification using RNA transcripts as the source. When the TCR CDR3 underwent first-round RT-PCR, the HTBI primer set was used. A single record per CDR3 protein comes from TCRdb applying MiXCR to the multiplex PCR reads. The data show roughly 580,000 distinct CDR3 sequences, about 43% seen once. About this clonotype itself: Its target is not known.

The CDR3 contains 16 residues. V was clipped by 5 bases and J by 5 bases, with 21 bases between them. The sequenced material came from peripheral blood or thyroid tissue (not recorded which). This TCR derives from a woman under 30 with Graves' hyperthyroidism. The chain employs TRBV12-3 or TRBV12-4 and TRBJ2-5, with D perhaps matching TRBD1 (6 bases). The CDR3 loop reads CASSPTDRLKGETQYF. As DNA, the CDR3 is TGTGCCAGCAGTCCCACCGACAGGTTGAAGGGGGAGACCCAGTACTTC.